A single sample gave rise to the 24 T cell receptor beta chains below, sequenced in a study of monozygotic twins with cystic fibrosis. The table came from immunoSEQ multiplex PCR; TCRdb's copy has only in-frame clones and leaves some out. In the table there are around 34,000 clones, about 92% of which are singletons. The sequenced material came from blood. The source of these receptors is a girl aged 2 to 10 with cystic fibrosis.

V gene TRBV19 combines with J gene TRBJ1-5; D remains ambiguous. V was clipped by 5 bases and J by 0 bases, with 8 bases between them. The germline gives CDR1 LNHDA, CDR2 SQIVND (reference sequence). This CDR3 has 14 amino acids. The CDR3 region has the DNA TGTGCCAGTAGTCCCGAAATTAGCAATCAGCCCCAGCATTTT. This encodes CASSPEISNQPQHF.

V usage is TRBV13 and J usage is TRBJ1-1; the match to TRBD1 covers 8 bases. Germline V gives CDR1 PRHDT, CDR2 FYEKMQ (reference sequence). The V gene end was trimmed by 5 bases and the J gene end by 5 bases; junction bases not matched to a gene: 4. CDR3 length equals 13 residues. The DNA for the CDR3 is TGTGCCAGCAGCCCCAGGGGGCCGACTGAAGCTTTCTTT. Its protein product is CASSPRGPTEAFF.

This rearrangement joins TRBV30 to TRBJ2-7; 10 bases fit TRBD2. The trim removed 0 bases at V and 5 bases at J, leaving 7 bases unmatched. Looked up from germline, CDR1 is GTSNPN and CDR2 is SVGIG (reference sequence). This CDR3 has 15 residues. DNA for the CDR3: TGTGCCTGGAGTGTTGGGCTAGCGGGAGCCGACGAGCAGTACTTC. This codes for CAWSVGLAGADEQYF.

The chain couples TRBV7-2 to TRBJ2-7, with D maybe TRBD1 (7 bases). CDR3 length: 16 residues. Germline-derived CDR1 and CDR2 are SGHTA and FQGNSA. Trimming cost V 2 bases and J 6 bases, with 20 bases left between them. The DNA of the CDR3 is TGTGCCAGCAGCTTATCGGGAGCGGCGGGACAGTTCGAGCAGTACTTC. It specifies CASSLSGAAGQFEQYF.

The chain combines TRBV11-2 with TRBJ2-7, with 11 nucleotides matching TRBD1. Trimming took 4 bases from V and 2 from J; bases not matched to a gene: 1. The germline CDR1 and CDR2 sequences are SGHAT and FQNNGV. The CDR3 totals 14 residues. The CDR3 loop reads CASSSDRGPYEQYF. The CDR3 nucleotides read TGTGCCAGCAGCTCGGACAGGGGGCCCTACGAGCAGTACTTC.

This clone was detected once. V is TRBV13 and J is TRBJ1-1, with TRBD1 identical over 9 bases. CDR3 length equals 15 residues. The ends lost 1 base at V and 6 bases at J; junction bases unmatched: 6. Germline V gene data show CDR1 as PRHDT and CDR2 as FYEKMQ (reference sequence). In nucleotides, the CDR3 is TGTGCCAGCAGCTTAGCGGGACAGGGATTACCTGAAGCTTTCTTT. Its protein is CASSLAGQGLPEAFF.

J is TRBJ2-1 and V is TRBV5-1; D is ambiguous. This CDR3 comprises 17 residues. Per germline, CDR1 SGHRS and CDR2 YFSETQ. Trimming stripped 0 bases from V and 0 bases from J, with 13 bases between. CDR3 bases: TGCGCCAGCAGCTTGGTTTGGGCCGGAAGCTCCTACAATGAGCAGTTCTTC. This translates into CASSLVWAGSSYNEQFF.

This clone was detected once. V is TRBV18 and J is TRBJ2-7; unclear D gene. The V gene's germline CDR1 is KGHSH and CDR2 LQKENI. CDR3 length: 13 residues. With 3 bases removed from V and 2 bases from J, the gap between germline ends came to 8 bases. CDR3 amino acids: CASSPGPAYEQYF. CDR3 bases: TGTGCCAGCTCACCTGGACCGGCCTACGAGCAGTACTTC. The complete variable domain, with remaining parts taken from reference TRBV18 and TRBJ2-7, reads NAGVMQNPRHLVRRRGQEARLRCSPMKGHSHVYWYRQLPEEGLKFMVYLQKENIIDESGMPKERFSAEFPKEGPSILRIQQVVRGDSAAYFCASSPGPAYEQYFGPGTRLTVT.

The V call is TRBV7-2, the J call TRBJ1-4; possibly TRBD1 for D (5 bases). This CDR3 comprises 16 residues. The V gene lost 3 bases and the J gene lost 3 bases, with 14 bases spanning the gap. Germline lookup yields CDR1 SGHTA and CDR2 FQGNSA. DNA of the CDR3: TGTGCCAGCAGCTTTTATTCAGGGATGTCTAATGAAAAACTGTTTTTT. This codes for CASSFYSGMSNEKLFF.

This rearrangement joins TRBV27 to TRBJ1-4, with a tentative D call TRBD1 (6 bases). Germline V lookup: CDR1 MNHEY, CDR2 SMNVEV (reference sequence). V dropped 3 bases and J dropped 8 bases, with 13 bases sitting between them. This CDR3 is built from 14 residues. CDR3 loop: CASSLREGGEKLFF. The DNA of the CDR3 is TGTGCCAGCAGTTTGAGGGAAGGGGGGGAAAAACTGTTTTTT. Using reference TRBV27 and TRBJ1-4 for the parts outside the CDR3, the full variable domain is EAQVTQNPRYLITVTGKKLTVTCSQNMNHEYMSWYRQDPGLGLRQIYYSMNVEVTDKGDVPEGYKVSRKEKRNFPLILESPSPNQTSLYFCASSLREGGEKLFFGSGTQLSVL.

The V gene is TRBV6-5, the J gene TRBJ2-1; D is unresolved. V was cut by 3 bases and J by 0 bases, with 3 bases left in between. The CDR3 is made up of 13 amino acids. CDR1 is MNHEY and CDR2 is SVGAGI in the germline V gene. CDR3 loop: CASSYNSYNEQFF. In DNA form, the CDR3 reads TGTGCCAGCAGTTATAACTCCTACAATGAGCAGTTCTTC.

In its sample, this clone was seen a few times. This rearrangement joins TRBV19 to TRBJ1-2; 7 bases fit TRBD1. The CDR3 loop spans 14 amino acids. Germline-derived CDR1 and CDR2 are LNHDA and SQIVND (reference sequence). V shed 5 bases and J 4 bases; nucleotides not matched to a gene: 7. Here the CDR3 DNA reads TGTGCCAGTAGTGCATCAGGGGGGCCCTATGGCTACACCTTC. This sequence encodes CASSASGGPYGYTF.

The chain is built from TRBV7-2 and TRBJ2-7, with 9 nucleotides matching TRBD2. CDR1 SGHTA and CDR2 FQGNSA come from the germline V gene. The CDR3 is 16 amino acids. V shed 2 bases, J shed 2 bases, and the junction held 7 bases outside the gene matches. The CDR3, as DNA: TGTGCCAGCAGCTTAATGACTAGCGGCGGAGCCTACGAGCAGTACTTC. Protein sequence: CASSLMTSGGAYEQYF.

The gene calls are TRBV5-4 and TRBJ2-7; the match to TRBD1 covers 8 bases. After removal of 4 bases from V and 3 bases from J, the junction contained 6 bases not matched to a gene. CDR1 and CDR2 (germline): SGHNT, YYREEE (reference sequence). The CDR3 is 14 amino acids. CDR3 in amino acids: CASSVDRGGYEQYF. Written as DNA, the CDR3 is TGTGCCAGCAGCGTAGACAGGGGAGGCTACGAGCAGTACTTC.

This clone was observed once. The chain carries TRBV2 and TRBJ2-2; D may be TRBD1 (6 bases). This CDR3 has 12 residues. The germline V gene has CDR1 SNHLY and CDR2 FYNNEI. The germline V and J ends were trimmed by 6 bases and 7 bases, with 9 bases remaining between them. This CDR3 is CASRRGFGELFF. The CDR3 DNA reads as TGTGCCAGCAGGAGGGGGTTCGGGGAGCTGTTTTTT.

The chain recombines TRBV11-1 with TRBJ2-7; D gene ambiguous. The CDR3 has 14 amino acids. The germline V and J ends were trimmed by 0 bases and 1 base, with 7 bases remaining between them. Germline assignment: CDR1 SGHAT and CDR2 FQDESV (reference sequence). The CDR3 loop is CASSLAALSYEQYF. CDR3 coding DNA: TGTGCCAGCAGCTTAGCGGCCCTATCCTACGAGCAGTACTTC. Full variable domain (remainder filled in from reference TRBV11-1 and TRBJ2-7): EAEVAQSPRYKITEKSQAVAFWCDPISGHATLYWYRQILGQGPELLVQFQDESVVDDSQLPKDRFSAERLKGVDSTLKIQPAELGDSAMYLCASSLAALSYEQYFGPGTRLTVT.

V is TRBV6-6 and J is TRBJ1-1; D gene ambiguous. CDR3 size: 12 residues. Trimming stripped 4 bases from V and 7 bases from J, with 10 bases between. Per germline, CDR1 MNHNY and CDR2 SVGAGI (reference sequence). The CDR3 DNA sequence: TGTGCCAGCAGTTCTGACTACTTTGAAGCTTTCTTT. Translating it yields CASSSDYFEAFF.

This clone was counted a single time. The gene calls are TRBV10-3 and TRBJ2-1; D assignment may be TRBD1 or TRBD2 (5 bases each). There are 14 residues in the CDR3. CDR1 ENHRY and CDR2 SYGVKD come from the germline V gene. Trimming stripped 4 bases from V and 10 bases from J, with 17 bases between. CDR3 sequence: CAISGSLVGDEQFF. CDR3 nucleotides: TGTGCCATCAGTGGGAGTTTGGTTGGGGACGAGCAGTTCTTC.

This clone was counted a few times. V is TRBV18 and J is TRBJ2-7, with 7 bases aligning to TRBD2. From germline, CDR1 is KGHSH and CDR2 LQKENI. With V trimmed by 3 bases and J by 3 bases, 5 bases remained unmatched. This CDR3 is built from 14 residues. This chain's CDR3 is CASSPPGGNYEQYF. In DNA form, the CDR3 reads TGTGCCAGCTCACCGCCGGGGGGTAACTACGAGCAGTACTTC.

The V call is TRBV2, the J call TRBJ2-7; 7 bases map to TRBD1. The length of the CDR3 is 16 residues. With V trimmed by 7 bases and J by 5 bases, 17 bases remained unmatched. The germline V gene has CDR1 SNHLY and CDR2 FYNNEI. Here the CDR3 reads CASTRGNQGVHDEQYF. The CDR3 DNA reads as TGTGCCAGCACTCGGGGTAACCAGGGGGTTCACGACGAGCAGTACTTC.

The CDR3 DNA reads as TGTGCCAGCAGTTTATCTCCAGGGAATCAGCCCCAGCATTTT. It yields the protein CASSLSPGNQPQHF. V is TRBV27 and J is TRBJ1-5, with D perhaps matching TRBD1 (5 bases). Germline V gene sequence: CDR1 MNHEY, CDR2 SMNVEV (reference sequence). The ends were cut back, 0 bases at V and 4 bases at J, with 7 bases in the middle. There are 14 residues in the CDR3.

This clone was recorded only once. This rearrangement joins TRBV28 to TRBJ1-6; D is unresolved. Per germline, CDR1 MDHEN and CDR2 SYDVKM. V lost 6 bases, J lost 9 bases, and 21 bases lay in between. CDR3 size: 16 residues. The CDR3 sequence is CASRGLTRADRSPLHF. The CDR3 DNA reads TGTGCCAGCAGGGGCCTGACCCGTGCGGATCGTTCACCCCTCCACTTT. Filled out from reference TRBV28 and TRBJ1-6, the complete variable domain reads DVKVTQSSRYLVKRTGEKVFLECVQDMDHENMFWYRQDPGLGLRLIYFSYDVKMKEKGDIPEGYSVSREKKERFSLILESASTNQTSMYLCASRGLTRADRSPLHFGNGTRLTVT.

This chain links TRBV7-2 with TRBJ1-6; weak D call: TRBD1 (6 bases). The CDR3 has 14 amino acids. Germline values: CDR1 SGHTA, CDR2 FQGNSA. V was clipped by 5 bases and J by 5 bases, with 10 bases between them. CDR3 protein: CASSRQGNNSPLHF. The CDR3, as DNA: TGTGCCAGCAGCCGCCAGGGGAATAATTCACCCCTCCACTTT.

This clone was recorded only once. The chain recombines TRBV21-1 with TRBJ1-2; TRBD1, the table's D call, lacks a check against the DNA. TRBV21-1 is a pseudogene. This CDR3 is built from 12 residues. The CDR3 DNA reads as TGTGCCATCACAGGGGTTGGCTATGGCTACACCTTC. Translation: CAITGVGYGYTF.